One sample yielded the 3 T cell receptor beta chains listed below, sequenced in a study of cytomegalovirus exposure and HLA in healthy donors. The PCR ran on 60 Vbeta and 13 Jbeta primers. The protocol was immunoSEQ multiplex PCR, while the TCRdb copy is restricted to in-frame clones and leaves out a portion. This repertoire shows 200,000 to 250,000 clones, just under 85% found once; its top ten account for 0.58%. Sequenced: PBMCs. The receptor source for this set is a woman aged 40 to 50 in good health and CMV-seronegative.

The J gene is TRBJ2-1, the V gene TRBV5-1; 12 bases line up with TRBD2. The CDR3 runs 15 residues. CDR1 and CDR2 (germline): SGHRS, YFSETQ. V shed 4 bases, J shed 9 bases, and the junction held 8 bases outside the gene matches. In DNA form, the CDR3 reads TGCGCCAGCAGCGCCCTAGCGGGGGGGCTGGTTGAGCAGTTCTTC. It is translated as CASSALAGGLVEQFF.

V and J are TRBV6-1 and TRBJ1-1; possible D gene TRBD1, 5 bases. The CDR3 spans 17 residues. CDR1 is MNHNS and CDR2 is SASEGT in the germline V gene. V shed 0 bases and J shed 6 bases, with 20 bases lying between them. The CDR3 loop is CASSEAIGSGPFSEAFF. The CDR3 nucleotides read TGTGCCAGCAGTGAAGCGATAGGATCAGGGCCTTTTTCTGAAGCTTTCTTT.

The J gene is TRBJ1-5, the V gene TRBV6-6; 12 bases map to TRBD1. With 4 bases clipped from V and 2 bases from J, the junction kept 3 bases outside the gene matches. Germline values: CDR1 MNHNY, CDR2 SVGAGI (reference sequence). The CDR3 spans 16 residues. The CDR3 sequence is CASSSGTGGRNQPQHF. The CDR3 DNA sequence: TGTGCCAGCAGTTCCGGGACAGGGGGCCGCAATCAGCCCCAGCATTTT.